These 19 T cell receptor beta chains originate from one sample sequenced in a study of CD8 T cells in Susac syndrome. Reverse transcription used about 0.45 to 1 ug RNA and random hexamers. TCRdb itself ran the immunoSEQ multiplex PCR reads through MiXCR, one entry per CDR3 protein. This table has 250,000 to 350,000 distinct CDR3 sequences, about 85% appearing once. The material sequenced was CD8+ T cells from PBMCs. The receptors shown here come from a human donor with multiple sclerosis.

CDR3 amino acids: CASNPRTFNTGELFF. The CDR3 coding sequence is TGTGCCAGCAATCCAAGGACATTTAACACCGGGGAGCTGTTTTTT. V gene TRBV28 combines with J gene TRBJ2-2, with D perhaps matching TRBD1 (5 bases). The germline CDR1 and CDR2 sequences are MDHEN and SYDVKM. This CDR3 has 15 residues. V lost 7 bases and J lost 2, with 14 bases in between. The entire variable domain, with the rest obtained from reference TRBV28 and TRBJ2-2, is as follows: DVKVTQSSRYLVKRTGEKVFLECVQDMDHENMFWYRQDPGLGLRLIYFSYDVKMKEKGDIPEGYSVSREKKERFSLILESASTNQTSMYLCASNPRTFNTGELFFGEGSRLTVL.

This chain connects TRBV27 to TRBJ2-7, with a weak D call TRBD2 (6 bases). CDR3 size: 15 residues. The V and J ends lost 2 bases and 3 bases respectively, with 14 bases between them. Germline CDR1 reads MNHEY; CDR2 reads SMNVEV (reference sequence). CDR3 sequence (DNA): TGTGCCAGCAGTTTAATCGGGGGTAGCGTCTACGAGCAGTACTTC. This codes for CASSLIGGSVYEQYF.

This clonotype was seen a handful of times. The gene calls are TRBV7-9 and TRBJ2-1; TRBD2 might be the D (5 bases). CDR1 is SEHNR and CDR2 is FQNEAQ in the germline V gene (reference sequence). The length of the CDR3 is 12 residues. Trimming took 5 bases from V and 10 from J, leaving 12 bases between them. CDR3 DNA: TGTGCCAGCAGCCACGGCGGCGGGGAGCAGTTCTTC. Encoded protein: CASSHGGGEQFF.

V and J are TRBV6-1 and TRBJ2-7; D is possibly TRBD1 or TRBD2 (5 bases each). From germline, CDR1 is MNHNS and CDR2 SASEGT. This CDR3 is built from 15 residues. The ends were cut back, 3 bases at V and 5 bases at J, with 17 bases in the middle. The CDR3 region is CASSDLRSGANEQYF. CDR3 coding DNA: TGTGCCAGCAGTGATTTACGGTCCGGGGCCAACGAGCAGTACTTC.

About this clonotype: The junction and the germline gene differ at one end; a read error may be behind it. V and J are TRBV7-9 and TRBJ1-4; D ambiguous. This CDR3 is 12 amino acids long. Germline V CDR1 and CDR2: SEHNR, FQNEAQ (reference sequence). The CDR3 spells CASSLINEKLFF. CDR3 coding DNA: TGTGCCAGCAGCTTAATCAATGAAAAACTTTTTTTT.

This sequence joins TRBV28 and TRBJ1-1; the D gene is possibly TRBD1 (5 bases). Trimming pared 3 bases from V and 5 bases from J, leaving 13 bases between. The CDR3 has 14 residues. Germline values: CDR1 MDHEN, CDR2 SYDVKM. The CDR3 DNA reads as TGTGCCAGCAGTTTGGCCAGGGCCCGAACTGAAGCTTTCTTT. This gives the protein CASSLARARTEAFF.

The genes are TRBV5-1 and TRBJ2-7; 9 bases are shared with TRBD2. Looked up from germline, CDR1 is SGHRS and CDR2 is YFSETQ. The CDR3 is 12 residues long. The V and J ends lost 1 base and 12 bases, in that order; junction bases with no gene match: 5. The CDR3 here is CASSLRLAGLYF. CDR3 DNA sequence: TGCGCCAGCAGCTTGCGTCTAGCGGGATTGTACTTC.

This rearrangement joins TRBV27 to TRBJ1-2; a possible D gene is TRBD1 (5 bases). CDR1 and CDR2 from the germline V gene are MNHEY and SMNVEV (reference sequence). V lost 5 bases and J lost 4, with 8 bases in between. The CDR3 totals 12 residues. The CDR3 sequence is CASSGDLYGYTF. The CDR3 DNA is TGTGCCAGCAGTGGGGACCTCTATGGCTACACCTTC.

The chain combines TRBV11-1 with TRBJ1-2; D gene unclear. CDR1 is SGHAT, CDR2 FQDESV, per germline (reference sequence). This CDR3 is 16 amino acids long. Trimming stripped 5 bases from V and 2 bases from J, with 18 bases between. CDR3 protein: CASSPSGGEGNYGYTF. The CDR3 coding sequence is TGTGCCAGCAGCCCATCCGGTGGGGAGGGCAACTATGGCTACACCTTC.

V is TRBV6-2 or TRBV6-3 and J is TRBJ2-7; perhaps TRBD2 as D (7 bases). CDR1 MNHEY and CDR2 SVGEGT come from the germline V gene. CDR3 length equals 20 residues. V lost 5 bases to trimming and J lost 2 bases, with 31 bases between them. DNA for the CDR3: TGTGCCAGCAGTCAACACGATTTGGGGGGCCCAGCGGGAAGCGCCTACGAGCAGTACTTC. This translates into CASSQHDLGGPAGSAYEQYF.

The V gene is TRBV2, the J gene TRBJ2-2, with D perhaps being TRBD1 or TRBD2 (5 bases each). Trimming removed 7 bases from V and 3 bases from J, with 9 bases in between. CDR1 is SNHLY and CDR2 is FYNNEI in the germline V gene. CDR3 length: 13 residues. The chain's CDR3 is CASKWDDTGELFF. CDR3 coding DNA: TGTGCCAGCAAATGGGACGACACCGGGGAGCTGTTTTTT.

V gene TRBV28 combines with J gene TRBJ1-4, with D perhaps TRBD1 (5 bases). The germline V and J ends were trimmed by 2 bases and 7 bases, with 14 bases remaining between them. The CDR3 spans 15 residues. Germline CDR1 is MDHEN and CDR2 is SYDVKM. The CDR3 nucleotides read TGTGCCAGCAGTTTAGTAAGGGGCAGAGGTGAAAAACTGTTTTTT. This translates into CASSLVRGRGEKLFF.

This chain uses TRBV27 with TRBJ2-7; the D gene is possibly TRBD2 (6 bases). Germline lookup yields CDR1 MNHEY and CDR2 SMNVEV (reference sequence). V was cut by 3 bases and J by 7 bases, with 13 bases left in between. The length of the CDR3 is 13 residues. CDR3 in DNA: TGTGCCAGCAGTTTTGGGCCGGGGGTAGAGCAGTACTTC. Translated: CASSFGPGVEQYF.

This chain connects TRBV27 to TRBJ1-4; D perhaps matches TRBD1 (5 bases). This CDR3 spans 13 amino acids. Germline assignment: CDR1 MNHEY and CDR2 SMNVEV (reference sequence). V was clipped by 5 bases and J by 8 bases, with 12 bases between them. As DNA, the CDR3 is TGTGCCAGCAGTCCCCGGACACCCGAAAAACTGTTTTTT. Encoded protein: CASSPRTPEKLFF.

The gene calls are TRBV2 and TRBJ2-7; TRBD2 is a possible D gene (5 bases). The germline V gene has CDR1 SNHLY and CDR2 FYNNEI. Trimming took 3 bases from V and 3 from J, leaving 6 bases between them. The CDR3 is 12 residues long. The CDR3, as DNA: TGTGCCAGCAGTGACGGGATCTACGAGCAGTACTTC. Its protein is CASSDGIYEQYF.

V is TRBV7-9 and J is TRBJ2-1; TRBD1 is a possible D gene (5 bases). From germline, CDR1 is SEHNR and CDR2 FQNEAQ (reference sequence). V lost 7 bases to trimming and J lost 6 bases, with 13 bases between them. The CDR3 totals 13 residues. The CDR3 DNA reads TGTGCCAGCACCCGACAGTCTAGCAATGAGCAGTTCTTC. This translates into CASTRQSSNEQFF.

This chain joins TRBV6-1 and TRBJ2-1, with 14 nucleotides matching TRBD2. Germline trimming cut 6 bases from V and 0 bases from J; bases unmatched to any gene: 13. CDR1 and CDR2 from the germline V gene are MNHNS and SASEGT. The length of the CDR3 is 20 residues. The CDR3 spells CASRGKGLAGGPRSYNEQFF. The CDR3, as DNA: TGTGCCAGCAGGGGGAAAGGACTAGCGGGAGGCCCACGCTCCTACAATGAGCAGTTCTTC.

This chain connects TRBV28 to TRBJ1-2; 12 positions agree with TRBD1. The CDR3 is 19 residues long. From germline, CDR1 is MDHEN and CDR2 SYDVKM. After removal of 1 base from V and 6 bases from J, the junction contained 15 bases not matched to a gene. In nucleotides, the CDR3 is TGTGCCAGCAGTTTATTTGGGACAGGGGGCGAGGTTTTGGTCCATGGCTACACCTTC. Translation: CASSLFGTGGEVLVHGYTF.

This rearrangement joins TRBV16 to TRBJ2-3; D unclear. Trimming stripped 2 bases from V and 2 bases from J, with 5 bases between. The CDR3 has 13 amino acids. From germline, CDR1 is KGHSY and CDR2 FQNENV. The CDR3 DNA sequence: TGTGCCAGCAGCCAAACTAACACAGATACGCAGTATTTT. Protein sequence: CASSQTNTDTQYF.